These 18 T cell receptor beta chains were sequenced from one sample in a study of cytomegalovirus exposure and HLA in healthy donors. 13 Jbeta primers and 60 Vbeta primers were used for the PCR. Only in-frame clones appear in the TCRdb table, and some are missing; sequencing was by immunoSEQ multiplex PCR. Of roughly 200,000 clones in the sample, around 83% were seen once. The sequencing input was PBMCs. These receptors all come from a man aged 50-60 years in good health and CMV-seronegative.

The chain joins TRBV19 to TRBJ1-5, with TRBD1 matching over 9 bases. The trim removed 6 bases at V and 7 bases at J, leaving 13 bases unmatched. Germline V gene data show CDR1 as LNHDA and CDR2 as SQIVND (reference sequence). CDR3 length equals 16 residues. Here the CDR3 DNA reads TGTGCCAGTAGCACCCCCGGAGGGACAGGGAGGCAGCCCCAGCATTTT. Residues: CASSTPGGTGRQPQHF.

V is TRBV7-9 and J is TRBJ1-3, with D unclear. The V end was cut by 5 bases, the J end by 0 bases, with 11 bases between. CDR1 is SEHNR, CDR2 FQNEAQ, per germline (reference sequence). This CDR3 comprises 15 residues. The CDR3: CASSTTDYSGNTIYF. CDR3 nucleotide sequence: TGTGCCAGCAGCACTACAGACTACTCTGGAAACACCATATATTTT.

V is TRBV6-4 and J is TRBJ1-1; no reliable D call. Trimming took 4 bases from V and 6 from J, leaving 12 bases between them. Germline V lookup: CDR1 MRHNA, CDR2 SNTAGT. There are 13 residues in the CDR3. The CDR3 DNA sequence: TGTGCCAGCAGTGCAGTTGAGGGTGCTGAAGCTTTCTTT. This translates into CASSAVEGAEAFF.

The chain carries TRBV12-5 and TRBJ2-5; D gene ambiguous. V was pared by 5 bases and J by 5 bases, with 9 bases between. This CDR3 has 12 amino acids. Germline V gene lookup returns CDR1 LGHNT and CDR2 FRNRAP. This CDR3 reads CASGQRRETQYF. As DNA, the CDR3 is TGTGCTAGTGGTCAGCGTCGGGAGACCCAGTACTTC.

This rearrangement joins TRBV5-1 to TRBJ2-5; 11 bases fit TRBD2. Per the germline V gene, CDR1 is SGHRS and CDR2 is YFSETQ. The CDR3 loop spans 15 amino acids. V trimming: 4 bases; J trimming: 2 bases; junction bases outside the gene matches: 4. CDR3 region: CASSLGLAGQETQYF. CDR3 DNA: TGCGCCAGCAGCCTAGGACTAGCGGGTCAAGAGACCCAGTACTTC.

The rearrangement uses TRBV18 and TRBJ1-6, with D unresolved. The V end was cut by 0 bases, the J end by 7 bases, with 10 bases between. Germline CDR1 reads KGHSH; CDR2 reads LQKENI. The CDR3 contains 15 residues. CDR3 bases: TGTGCCAGCTCACCACCGGGCGGGAGGAATTCACCCCTCCACTTT. Its translation is CASSPPGGRNSPLHF. The variable domain in full, completed from reference TRBV18 and TRBJ1-6, reads NAGVMQNPRHLVRRRGQEARLRCSPMKGHSHVYWYRQLPEEGLKFMVYLQKENIIDESGMPKERFSAEFPKEGPSILRIQQVVRGDSAAYFCASSPPGGRNSPLHFGNGTRLTVT.

The V gene is TRBV19, the J gene TRBJ1-1; D perhaps matches TRBD1 (5 bases). This CDR3 has 12 amino acids. With 6 bases removed from V and 0 bases from J, the gap between germline ends came to 5 bases. Germline CDR1 reads LNHDA; CDR2 reads SQIVND (reference sequence). For the CDR3, the DNA is TGTGCCAGTAGGACAGTGAACACTGAAGCTTTCTTT. Residues: CASRTVNTEAFF.

This sequence joins TRBV11-2 and TRBJ1-1; a weak D match, TRBD1 (6 bases). Germline loops: CDR1 SGHAT, CDR2 FQNNGV. This CDR3 spans 16 amino acids. Trimming removed 1 base at V and 0 bases at J, with 12 bases between. The CDR3 sequence: CASSLGRGLMNTEAFF. Written as DNA, the CDR3 is TGTGCCAGCAGCTTAGGAAGGGGGTTGATGAACACTGAAGCTTTCTTT.

The J gene is TRBJ1-1, the V gene TRBV5-5; D might be TRBD1 (5 bases). The CDR3 totals 13 residues. Germline V lookup: CDR1 SGHKS, CDR2 YYEKEE (reference sequence). V lost 3 bases and J lost 4, with 10 bases in between. The DNA for the CDR3 is TGTGCCAGCAGCTCGTGGGGGGGCACTGAAGCTTTCTTT. Translation gives CASSSWGGTEAFF.

The genes are TRBV4-3 and TRBJ2-2; TRBD2 agrees at 12 bases. Per the germline V gene, CDR1 is LGHNA and CDR2 is YSLEER. This CDR3 has 15 amino acids. The trim removed 2 bases at V and 7 bases at J, leaving 2 bases unmatched. The CDR3 reads CASSQLAGGIGELFF. The CDR3 nucleotides are TGCGCCAGCAGCCAACTAGCGGGAGGGATCGGGGAGCTGTTTTTT.

This sequence joins TRBV9 and TRBJ2-7; 10 bases line up with TRBD1. CDR1 and CDR2 from the germline V gene are SGDLS and YYNGEE. The CDR3 is made up of 14 amino acids. The V and J ends lost 3 bases and 4 bases, in that order; junction bases with no gene match: 4. The CDR3 protein is CASSDRDRGYEQYF. The CDR3 DNA follows: TGTGCCAGCAGCGACCGGGACAGGGGATACGAGCAGTACTTC.

The chain carries TRBV7-9 and TRBJ2-5, with 8 bases aligning to TRBD1. Germline-derived CDR1 and CDR2 are SEHNR and FQNEAQ (reference sequence). V trimming: 6 bases; J trimming: 4 bases; junction bases outside the gene matches: 7. The CDR3 has 14 amino acids. CDR3 bases: TGTGCCAGCAGTCTAACAGGGGGAGGAGAGACCCAGTACTTC. Its translation: CASSLTGGGETQYF.

V gene TRBV7-2 combines with J gene TRBJ2-7, with 10 bases identical to TRBD2. The V and J ends lost 3 bases and 13 bases, in that order; junction bases with no gene match: 9. Germline V gene lookup returns CDR1 SGHTA and CDR2 FQGNSA. This CDR3 spans 13 amino acids. The CDR3 coding sequence is TGTGCCAGCAGCTTGGGTCTAGCGGGAGAGTCATACTTC. This codes for CASSLGLAGESYF.

The chain employs TRBV5-4 and TRBJ2-5; 8 bases are a match to TRBD2. V trimming: 0 bases; J trimming: 6 bases; junction bases outside the gene matches: 10. Germline V gene data show CDR1 as SGHNT and CDR2 as YYREEE (reference sequence). The CDR3 consists of 16 residues. The CDR3 bases are TGTGCCAGCAGCTTGGATCCGACTAGCGCCTCCAAGACCCAGTACTTC. Residues: CASSLDPTSASKTQYF.

The gene calls are TRBV18 and TRBJ2-7; TRBD2 agrees at 8 bases. Trimming removed 3 bases from V and 3 bases from J; junction bases left unmatched: 4. Germline-derived CDR1 and CDR2 are KGHSH and LQKENI. The CDR3 runs 14 residues. The CDR3: CASSPTSEGYEQYF. The CDR3 nucleotides are TGTGCCAGCTCACCGACTAGCGAGGGCTACGAGCAGTACTTC. Looking up the rest from reference TRBV18 and TRBJ2-7 gives the full variable domain: NAGVMQNPRHLVRRRGQEARLRCSPMKGHSHVYWYRQLPEEGLKFMVYLQKENIIDESGMPKERFSAEFPKEGPSILRIQQVVRGDSAAYFCASSPTSEGYEQYFGPGTRLTVT.

V is TRBV5-6 and J is TRBJ1-5; a weak D match, TRBD1 (5 bases). V was trimmed by 1 base and J by 3 bases, leaving 11 bases between them. Germline CDR1 reads SGHDT; CDR2 reads YYEEEE. This CDR3 has 15 residues. For the CDR3, the DNA is TGTGCCAGCAGCTTGAATGGGGCCCACAATCAGCCCCAGCATTTT. The encoded protein is CASSLNGAHNQPQHF.

The chain carries TRBV18 and TRBJ2-5; D possibly corresponds to TRBD2 (6 bases). Deletions cut 1 base from V and 4 bases from J, with 13 bases between. The CDR3 totals 15 residues. Germline V gene sequence: CDR1 KGHSH, CDR2 LQKENI. The CDR3, as DNA: TGTGCCAGCTCACCACGACGCAGGGAGGCAGAGACCCAGTACTTC. As protein: CASSPRRREAETQYF. Drawing the rest from reference TRBV18 and TRBJ2-5, the complete variable domain is NAGVMQNPRHLVRRRGQEARLRCSPMKGHSHVYWYRQLPEEGLKFMVYLQKENIIDESGMPKERFSAEFPKEGPSILRIQQVVRGDSAAYFCASSPRRREAETQYFGPGTRLLVL.

V is TRBV7-3 and J is TRBJ2-2; 7 bases agree with TRBD1. This CDR3 spans 15 amino acids. Germline-derived CDR1 and CDR2 are SGHTA and FQGTGA. J gave up 3 bases and V 5 bases, and 6 bases lay outside the gene matches. The CDR3, as DNA: TGTGCCAGCAGCCCGAACAGGGGTCACACCGGGGAGCTGTTTTTT. Translation: CASSPNRGHTGELFF.